A selection of T cell receptor beta chains follows, all from one sample in a study of T-cell reconstitution after alpha-beta-depleted transplantation in children. MiXCR, applied by TCRdb to the PCR reads, yields one record per CDR3 protein. This table has 500,000 to 750,000 distinct CDR3 sequences, more than 20% appearing once. This material consisted of PBMCs, taken before TCRalphabeta/CD19-depleted stem cell transplant. The source is a boy less than two years old with Wiskott-Aldrich syndrome, due to receive a stem cell transplant. The CDR3 runs from the conserved cysteine through the conserved F or W. D genes are given only for firm matches. Rows give clone size only sometimes, using once, few, many, or a class for an expanded clone.

J gene,clone size,D gene,V gene,CDR3 DNA,CDR3 protein
TRBJ2-7,few,NA,TRBV5-1,TGCGCCAGCAGCTTGGCCCCGGGGAGTGGGTACGAGCAGTACTTC,CASSLAPGSGYEQYF
TRBJ1-5,few,NA,TRBV12-3/TRBV12-4,TGTGCCAGCGGGGCGGGAGTTCTCCCCTTCGGTAGTCAGCCCCAGCATTTT,CASGAGVLPFGSQPQHF
TRBJ2-7,few,NA,TRBV3-1,TGTGCCAGCAGCCAAGGACCCTCTATCTACGAGCAGTACTTC,CASSQGPSIYEQYF
TRBJ2-3,few,TRBD2,TRBV9,TGTGCCAGCAGTCCCGGACTAGCGATCACAGATACGCAGTATTTT,CASSPGLAITDTQYF
TRBJ2-2,few,TRBD2,TRBV30,TGTGCCTGGAGTTCCCTACTAGCGGCGAACACCGGGGAGCTGTTTTTT,CAWSSLLAANTGELFF
TRBJ2-1,few,NA,TRBV5-5,TGTGCCAGCAGTGCGGAGATCTCCTACAATGAGCAGTTCTTC,CASSAEISYNEQFF
TRBJ1-5,NA,NA,TRBV20-1,TGCAGTGCTAGAGAGGGGATGGGGAATCGCCGGAAAAATCAGCCCCAGCATTTT,CSAREGMGNRRKNQPQHF
TRBJ1-5,NA,TRBD1,TRBV12-3/TRBV12-4,TGTGCCAGCAGTACCGGGACAGGGGATTTTTACAATCAGCCCCAGCATTTT,CASSTGTGDFYNQPQHF
TRBJ2-4,few,NA,TRBV5-1,TGCGCCAGCAGCTTGGAGGTCGTTCAGTACTTC,CASSLEVVQYF
TRBJ2-7,few,NA,TRBV5-1,TGCGCCAGCAGCAGAGAGCGAGCCTCCTACGAGCAGTACTTC,CASSRERASYEQYF
TRBJ1-1,many,NA,TRBV5-1,TGCGCCAGCAGCTTGGGGTTAGGCACTGAAGCTTTCTTT,CASSLGLGTEAFF
TRBJ2-7,few,TRBD2,TRBV27,TGTGCCAGCAGTTTCCGAGGCGGGAGTAGGGGAGAGCAGTACTTC,CASSFRGGSRGEQYF
TRBJ2-1,few,NA,TRBV5-1,TGCGCCAGCAGCTCCCACGGGGGCCGTGAGCAGTTCTTC,CASSSHGGREQFF
TRBJ1-2,NA,NA,TRBV19,TGTGCCAGTAGTACCCTCTTCGGGGAGAGCTACACCTTC,CASSTLFGESYTF
TRBJ2-5,NA,NA,TRBV20-1,TGCAGTGCTAAGGACTTGGAGACCCAGTACTTC,CSAKDLETQYF
TRBJ2-5,NA,TRBD1,TRBV24-1,TGTGCCACCAGTGATTCGGACAGGGCTTACCAAGAGACCCAGTACTTC,CATSDSDRAYQETQYF
TRBJ2-7,few,TRBD2,TRBV6-1,TGTGCCAGCAGAAGGACTAGCGGTTCCTACGAGCAGTACTTC,CASRRTSGSYEQYF
TRBJ1-5,few,NA,TRBV6-5,TGTGCCAGCAGTCTCACCGCTTCTCAGCCCCAGCATTTT,CASSLTASQPQHF
TRBJ2-7,NA,TRBD2,TRBV4-2,TGTGCCAGCAGCCATATCCGGACTAGCGGGAGTCTGTACGAGCAGTACTTC,CASSHIRTSGSLYEQYF
TRBJ2-7,NA,NA,TRBV10-3,TGTGCCATCAGTGAGTCGGGGGCTAGCGGTTACGAGCAGTACTTC,CAISESGASGYEQYF
TRBJ2-1,few,NA,TRBV5-1,TGCGCCAGCACTGCGGATTCGTACAATGAGCATTTCTTC,CASTADSYNEHFF
TRBJ2-1,few,NA,TRBV5-5,TGTGCCAGCAGGGTAGGGGTCAGGGAGCAGTTCTTC,CASRVGVREQFF
TRBJ2-1,NA,NA,TRBV12-3/TRBV12-4,TGTGCCAGCAGTTTAGCGATGGGGAGGGGGGTTGAGCAGTTCTTC,CASSLAMGRGVEQFF
TRBJ2-5,NA,NA,TRBV18,TGTGCCAGCTCACCACTCTGGACAGATCAAGAGACCCAGTACTTC,CASSPLWTDQETQYF
TRBJ2-7,NA,NA,TRBV10-3,TGTGCCATCAGCCTGGACGGGAAAATAGCAGGGGAGCAGTACTTC,CAISLDGKIAGEQYF
TRBJ1-1,few,TRBD1,TRBV20-1,TGCAGTGCCTCCGGGACAGTCCTTAACACTGAAGCTTTCTTT,CSASGTVLNTEAFF